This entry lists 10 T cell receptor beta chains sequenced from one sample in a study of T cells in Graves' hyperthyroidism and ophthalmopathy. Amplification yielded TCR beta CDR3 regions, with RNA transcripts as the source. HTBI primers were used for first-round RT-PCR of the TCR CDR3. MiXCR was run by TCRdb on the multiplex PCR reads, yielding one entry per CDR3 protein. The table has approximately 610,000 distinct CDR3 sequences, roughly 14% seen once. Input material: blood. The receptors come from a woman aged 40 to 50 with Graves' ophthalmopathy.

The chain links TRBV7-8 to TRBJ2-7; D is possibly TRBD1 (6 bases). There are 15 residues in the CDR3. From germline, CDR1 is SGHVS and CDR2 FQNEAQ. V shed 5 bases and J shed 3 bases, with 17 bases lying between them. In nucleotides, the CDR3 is TGTGCCAGCAGCCCACAAACAGGGATTAACTACGAGCAGTACTTC. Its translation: CASSPQTGINYEQYF.

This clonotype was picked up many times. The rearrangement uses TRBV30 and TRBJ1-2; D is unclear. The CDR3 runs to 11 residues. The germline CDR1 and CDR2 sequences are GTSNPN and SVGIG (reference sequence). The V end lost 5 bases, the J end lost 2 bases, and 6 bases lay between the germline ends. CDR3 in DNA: TGTGCCTGGCAGGAAAACTATGGCTACACCTTC. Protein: CAWQENYGYTF.

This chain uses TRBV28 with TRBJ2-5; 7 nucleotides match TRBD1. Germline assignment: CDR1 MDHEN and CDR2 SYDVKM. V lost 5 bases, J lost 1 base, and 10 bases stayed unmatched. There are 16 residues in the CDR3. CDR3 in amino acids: CASSPRTGPIQETQYF. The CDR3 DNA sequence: TGTGCCAGCAGTCCACGGACAGGCCCTATCCAAGAGACCCAGTACTTC.

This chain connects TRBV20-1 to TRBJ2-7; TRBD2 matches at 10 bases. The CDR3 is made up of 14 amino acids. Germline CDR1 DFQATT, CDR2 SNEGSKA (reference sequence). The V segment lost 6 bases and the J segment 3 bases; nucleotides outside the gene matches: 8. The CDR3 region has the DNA TGCAGTGCCGAGGGGCTAGCGGGAGTCTACGAGCAGTACTTC. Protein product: CSAEGLAGVYEQYF.

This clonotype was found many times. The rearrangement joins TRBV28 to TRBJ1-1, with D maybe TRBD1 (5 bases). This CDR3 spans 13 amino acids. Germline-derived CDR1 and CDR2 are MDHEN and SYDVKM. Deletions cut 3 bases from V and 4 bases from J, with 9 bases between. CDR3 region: CASSFRGITEAFF. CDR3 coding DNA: TGTGCCAGCAGTTTTCGGGGCATCACTGAAGCTTTCTTT.

The CDR3 reads CASSLALAGGIYEQYF. CDR3 coding DNA: TGTGCCAGCAGCTTAGCGCTAGCGGGAGGAATTTACGAGCAGTACTTC. This rearrangement joins TRBV7-2 to TRBJ2-7, with TRBD2 matching 11 bases. V shed 0 bases and J 4 bases; nucleotides not matched to a gene: 5. Germline-derived CDR1 and CDR2 are SGHTA and FQGNSA. CDR3 size: 16 residues.

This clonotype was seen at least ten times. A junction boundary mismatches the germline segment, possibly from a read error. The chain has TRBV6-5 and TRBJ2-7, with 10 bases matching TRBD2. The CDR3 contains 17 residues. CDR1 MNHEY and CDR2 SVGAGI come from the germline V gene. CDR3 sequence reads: CASSYSPGTSADYGQYF. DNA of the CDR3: TGTGCCAGCAGTTACTCCCCGGGGACTAGCGCGGACTACGGGCAGTACTTC.

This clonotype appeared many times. CDR3 region: CASSLLGDSTEQYF. The CDR3 DNA follows: TGTGCCAGCAGCTTGTTAGGTGACTCTACCGAGCAGTACTTC. The chain has TRBV7-2 and TRBJ2-7; unclear D gene. Trimming left V 3 bases short and J 6 bases short, with 15 bases between. Germline lookup yields CDR1 SGHTA and CDR2 FQGNSA. The CDR3 loop spans 14 amino acids. The variable domain in full, with the rest retrieved from reference TRBV7-2 and TRBJ2-7, is GAGVSQSPSNKVTEKGKDVELRCDPISGHTALYWYRQSLGQGLEFLIYFQGNSAPDKSGLPSDRFSAERTGGSVSTLTIQRTQQEDSAVYLCASSLLGDSTEQYFGPGTRLTVT.

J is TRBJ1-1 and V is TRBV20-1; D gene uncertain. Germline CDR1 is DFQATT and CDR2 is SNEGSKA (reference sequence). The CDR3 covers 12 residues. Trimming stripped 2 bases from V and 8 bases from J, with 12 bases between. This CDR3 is CSARQSSTEAFF. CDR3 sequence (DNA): TGCAGTGCTAGACAGTCATCTACCGAAGCTTTCTTT.

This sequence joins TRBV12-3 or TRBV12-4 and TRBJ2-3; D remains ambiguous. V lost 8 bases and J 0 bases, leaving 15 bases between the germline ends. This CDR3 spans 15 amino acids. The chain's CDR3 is CASSPPSTSTDTQYF. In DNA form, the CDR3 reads TGTGCCAGCTCCCCGCCCTCGACTAGCACAGATACGCAGTATTTT.